The sample holds a few counts of the clone carrying this TCR beta chain. The data are from a study of blood T cell repertoires in COVID-19. Overall study: Spain, Italy and the United States supplied samples that represented acute and convalescent COVID-19. T cells, B-cell-depleted T cells, or PBMCs provided the cDNA or gDNA that served as material.

Per the original methods: Using reference gene primer amplification, nucleated cell counts were estimated. Assay used: immunoSEQ multiplex PCR; TCRdb lists only in-frame clones, some missing. V and J calls plus clone size are reproduced from that table; the DNA served to infer D and trimming. The sample lists some 100,000 clones; 81% were seen once. Germline trimming cut 4 bases from V and 2 bases from J; bases unmatched to any gene: 17. The CDR3 has 18 residues. CDR1 SGHDT and CDR2 YYEEEE come from the germline V gene. The chain is built from TRBV5-6 and TRBJ1-1; 7 bases are a match to TRBD1. Sequencing was done on a sample of peripheral blood. This sequence was found in a human donor in a cohort sampled during active COVID-19. The DNA for the CDR3 is TGTGCCAGCAGCCCTAGGAATCGACAGGGTCGGGGAAACACTGAAGCTTTCTTT. Its translation is CASSPRNRQGRGNTEAFF.